The 7 T cell receptor beta chains in this list originate from one sample, sequenced in a study of cytomegalovirus exposure and HLA in healthy donors. The PCR made use of 60 Vbeta and 13 Jbeta primers. The method was immunoSEQ multiplex PCR; TCRdb's version includes in-frame clones alone and lacks a portion of them. This sample has 150,000 or so clones, with 65% to 85% found just once. The sample comprised PBMCs. The source is a woman between 45 and 65 years old in good health and CMV-seropositive.

The gene calls are TRBV7-2 and TRBJ2-3; 8 positions match TRBD2. The ends lost 3 bases at V and 2 bases at J; junction bases unmatched: 4. The CDR3 runs to 15 residues. CDR1 and CDR2 from the germline V gene are SGHTA and FQGNSA. CDR3 sequence: CASSFARGATDTQYF. Written as DNA, the CDR3 is TGTGCCAGCAGCTTCGCGCGGGGGGCCACAGATACGCAGTATTTT. Together with reference TRBV7-2 and TRBJ2-3, the CDR3 gives the full variable domain: GAGVSQSPSNKVTEKGKDVELRCDPISGHTALYWYRQSLGQGLEFLIYFQGNSAPDKSGLPSDRFSAERTGGSVSTLTIQRTQQEDSAVYLCASSFARGATDTQYFGPGTRLTVL.

V and J are TRBV5-6 and TRBJ2-7; D not certain. Trimming pared 1 base from V and 0 bases from J, leaving 11 bases between. Germline CDR1 and CDR2: SGHDT and YYEEEE. CDR3 length: 15 amino acids. CDR3 nucleotide sequence: TGTGCCAGCAGCTTGATTGTATCCAGCTCCTACGAGCAGTACTTC. Translation gives CASSLIVSSSYEQYF.

J is TRBJ1-1 and V is TRBV19, with D possibly TRBD1 on 6 matching bases. Germline CDR1 is LNHDA and CDR2 is SQIVND (reference sequence). This CDR3 has 13 amino acids. Trimming shortened V by 7 bases and J by 4 bases, and 13 bases separated the two germline ends. CDR3 bases: TGTGCCAGTACAGGGGTATCAGGCACTGAAGCTTTCTTT. Translated, it gives CASTGVSGTEAFF. The entire variable domain, with the rest obtained from reference TRBV19 and TRBJ1-1, is as follows: DGGITQSPKYLFRKEGQNVTLSCEQNLNHDAMYWYRQDPGQGLRLIYYSQIVNDFQKGDIAEGYSVSREKKESFPLTVTSAQKNPTAFYLCASTGVSGTEAFFGQGTRLTVV.

The V call is TRBV2, the J call TRBJ2-1; 12 bases fit TRBD2. CDR3 length: 15 residues. Unmatched junction bases numbered 12, after V lost 6 bases and J lost 12 bases. Germline values: CDR1 SNHLY, CDR2 FYNNEI. The CDR3 DNA is TGTGCCAGCAGACGTCTAGCGGGAGGGGCTATTGGGCAGTTCTTC. Translation: CASRRLAGGAIGQFF.

This chain links TRBV21-1 with TRBJ1-4; TRBD1 is taken as the D call from the table, unchecked against the DNA. TRBV21-1 is designated a pseudogene. This CDR3 region has 15 residues. CDR3 sequence: CASRPVDRDSEKLFF. In DNA, the CDR3 is TGTGCCAGCAGACCGGTCGACAGGGATAGCGAAAAACTGTTTTTT.

This clone was observed a handful of times. V is TRBV7-6 and J is TRBJ2-1; the D gene is possibly TRBD1 (5 bases). The V gene's germline CDR1 is SGHVS and CDR2 FNYEAQ. The germline V and J ends were trimmed by 5 bases and 4 bases, with 12 bases remaining between them. The CDR3 is made up of 14 amino acids. The CDR3 sequence is CASSPSRVYNEQFF. As DNA, the CDR3 is TGTGCCAGCAGCCCTTCCAGGGTTTACAATGAGCAGTTCTTC.

The chain combines TRBV6-4 with TRBJ2-1; TRBD1 matches at 8 bases. This CDR3 contains 15 residues. Per germline, CDR1 MRHNA and CDR2 SNTAGT. V shed 3 bases, J shed 5 bases, and the junction held 6 bases outside the gene matches. CDR3 sequence (DNA): TGTGCCAGCAGTGAATCAGGGGGCGGCCACAATGAGCAGTTCTTC. It specifies CASSESGGGHNEQFF.